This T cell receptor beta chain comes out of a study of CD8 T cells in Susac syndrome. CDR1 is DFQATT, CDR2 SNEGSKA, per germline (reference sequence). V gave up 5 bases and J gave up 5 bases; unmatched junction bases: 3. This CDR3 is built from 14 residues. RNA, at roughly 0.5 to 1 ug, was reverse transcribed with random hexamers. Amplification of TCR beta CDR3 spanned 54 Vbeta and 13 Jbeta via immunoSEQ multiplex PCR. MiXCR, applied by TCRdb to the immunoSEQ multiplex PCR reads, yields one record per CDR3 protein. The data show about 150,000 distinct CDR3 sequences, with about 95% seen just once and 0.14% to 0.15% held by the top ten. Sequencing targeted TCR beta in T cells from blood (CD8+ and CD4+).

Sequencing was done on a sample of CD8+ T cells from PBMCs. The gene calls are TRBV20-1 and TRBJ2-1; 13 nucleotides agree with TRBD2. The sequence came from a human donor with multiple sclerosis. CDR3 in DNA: TGCAGTGCTCCACTAGCGGGGGGGAACAATGAGCAGTTCTTC. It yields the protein CSAPLAGGNNEQFF.